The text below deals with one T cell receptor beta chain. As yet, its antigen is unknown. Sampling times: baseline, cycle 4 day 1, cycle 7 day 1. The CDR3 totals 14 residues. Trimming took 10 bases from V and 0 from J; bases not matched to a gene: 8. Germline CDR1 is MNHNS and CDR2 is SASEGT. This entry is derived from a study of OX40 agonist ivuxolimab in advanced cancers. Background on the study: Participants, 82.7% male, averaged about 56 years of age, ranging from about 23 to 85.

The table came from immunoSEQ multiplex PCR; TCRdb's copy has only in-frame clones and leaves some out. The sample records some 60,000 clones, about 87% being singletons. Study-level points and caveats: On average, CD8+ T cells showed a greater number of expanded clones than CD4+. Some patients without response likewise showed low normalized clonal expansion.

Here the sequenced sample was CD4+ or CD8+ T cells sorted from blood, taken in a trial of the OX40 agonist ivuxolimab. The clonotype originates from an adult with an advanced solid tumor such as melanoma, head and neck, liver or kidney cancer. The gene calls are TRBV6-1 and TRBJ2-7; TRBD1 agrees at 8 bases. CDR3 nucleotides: TGTGCCACTTGTAGCAGGGGGCTCTCCTACGAGCAGTACTTC. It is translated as CATCSRGLSYEQYF.